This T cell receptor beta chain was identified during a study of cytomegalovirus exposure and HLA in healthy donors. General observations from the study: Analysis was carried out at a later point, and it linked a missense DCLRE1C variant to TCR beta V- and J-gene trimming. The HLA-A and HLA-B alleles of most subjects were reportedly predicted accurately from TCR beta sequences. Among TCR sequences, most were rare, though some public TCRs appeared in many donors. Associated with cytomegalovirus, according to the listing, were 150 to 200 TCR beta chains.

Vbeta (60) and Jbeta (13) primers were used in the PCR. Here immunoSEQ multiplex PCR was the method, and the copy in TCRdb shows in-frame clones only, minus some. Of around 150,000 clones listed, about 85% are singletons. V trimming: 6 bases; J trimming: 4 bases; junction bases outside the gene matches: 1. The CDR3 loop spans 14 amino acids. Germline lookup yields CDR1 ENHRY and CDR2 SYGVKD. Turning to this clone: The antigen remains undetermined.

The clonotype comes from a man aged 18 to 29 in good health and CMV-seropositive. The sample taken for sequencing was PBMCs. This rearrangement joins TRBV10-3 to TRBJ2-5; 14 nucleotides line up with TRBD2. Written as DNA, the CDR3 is TGTGCCATCAGCGGGACTAGCGGGGGAGAGACCCAGTACTTC. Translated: CAISGTSGGETQYF.